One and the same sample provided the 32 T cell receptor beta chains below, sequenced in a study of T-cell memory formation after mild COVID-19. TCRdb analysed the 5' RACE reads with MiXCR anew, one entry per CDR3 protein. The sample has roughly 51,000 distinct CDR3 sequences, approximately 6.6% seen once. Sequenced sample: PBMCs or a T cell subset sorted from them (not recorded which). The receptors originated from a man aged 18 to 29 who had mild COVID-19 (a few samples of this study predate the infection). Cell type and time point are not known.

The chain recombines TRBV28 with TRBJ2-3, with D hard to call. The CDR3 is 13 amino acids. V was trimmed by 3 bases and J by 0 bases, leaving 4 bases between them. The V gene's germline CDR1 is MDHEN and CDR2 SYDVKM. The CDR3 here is CASSFRSTDTQYF. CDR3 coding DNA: TGTGCCAGCAGTTTCCGAAGCACAGATACGCAGTATTTT.

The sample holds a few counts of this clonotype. CDR3 coding DNA: TGTGCCAGCAGCTTCCTCCCAGGGAGGTTTAGCAATCAGCCCCAGCATTTT. Protein product: CASSFLPGRFSNQPQHF. The chain is built from TRBV7-2 and TRBJ1-5; D might be TRBD1 (5 bases). This CDR3 has 17 amino acids. In germline, CDR1 is SGHTA, CDR2 FQGNSA. V was pared by 3 bases and J by 0 bases, with 15 bases between.

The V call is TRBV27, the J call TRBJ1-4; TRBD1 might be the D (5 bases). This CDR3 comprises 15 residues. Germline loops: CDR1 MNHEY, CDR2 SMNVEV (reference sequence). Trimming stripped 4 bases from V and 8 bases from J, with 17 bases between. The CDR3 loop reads CASSSGGAGGEKLFF. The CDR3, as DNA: TGTGCCAGCAGTTCCGGGGGAGCCGGAGGCGAAAAACTGTTTTTT.

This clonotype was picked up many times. The CDR3 reads CASSLPLFSTDTQYF. The CDR3 nucleotides read TGTGCCAGCAGCCTCCCACTATTTAGCACAGATACGCAGTATTTT. The rearrangement links TRBV6-6 to TRBJ2-3, with D unclear. The CDR3 runs to 15 residues. In germline, CDR1 is MNHNY, CDR2 SVGAGI (reference sequence). Trimming left V 6 bases short and J 0 bases short, with 13 bases between.

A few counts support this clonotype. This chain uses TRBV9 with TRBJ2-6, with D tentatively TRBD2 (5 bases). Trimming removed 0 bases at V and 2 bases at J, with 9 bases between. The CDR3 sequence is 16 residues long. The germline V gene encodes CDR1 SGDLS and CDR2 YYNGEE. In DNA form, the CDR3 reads TGTGCCAGCAGCGTAGGCGCGGGTACTGGGGCCAACGTCCTGACTTTC. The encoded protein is CASSVGAGTGANVLTF.

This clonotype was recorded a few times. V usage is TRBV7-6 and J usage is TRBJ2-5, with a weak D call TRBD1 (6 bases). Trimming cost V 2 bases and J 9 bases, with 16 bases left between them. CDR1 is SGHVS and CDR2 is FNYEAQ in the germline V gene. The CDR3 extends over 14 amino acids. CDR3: CASSLRQASRAQYF. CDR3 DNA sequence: TGTGCCAGCAGCTTAAGACAGGCCAGCAGGGCCCAGTACTTC.

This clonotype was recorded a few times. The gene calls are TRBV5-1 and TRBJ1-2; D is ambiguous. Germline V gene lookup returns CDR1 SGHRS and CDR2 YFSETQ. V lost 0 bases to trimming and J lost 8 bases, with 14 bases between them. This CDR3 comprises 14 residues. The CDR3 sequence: CASSLAAALNGYTF. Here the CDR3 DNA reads TGCGCCAGCAGCTTGGCTGCCGCCTTAAACGGCTACACCTTC.

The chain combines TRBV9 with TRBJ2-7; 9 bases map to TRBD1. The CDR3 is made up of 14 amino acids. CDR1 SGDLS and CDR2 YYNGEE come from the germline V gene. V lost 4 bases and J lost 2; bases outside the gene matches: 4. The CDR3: CASSPRQGAYEQYF. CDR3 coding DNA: TGTGCCAGCAGCCCCCGACAGGGGGCCTACGAGCAGTACTTC. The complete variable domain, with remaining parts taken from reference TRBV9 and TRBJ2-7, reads DSGVTQTPKHLITATGQRVTLRCSPRSGDLSVYWYQQSLDQGLQFLIQYYNGEERAKGNILERFSAQQFPDLHSELNLSSLELGDSALYFCASSPRQGAYEQYFGPGTRLTVT.

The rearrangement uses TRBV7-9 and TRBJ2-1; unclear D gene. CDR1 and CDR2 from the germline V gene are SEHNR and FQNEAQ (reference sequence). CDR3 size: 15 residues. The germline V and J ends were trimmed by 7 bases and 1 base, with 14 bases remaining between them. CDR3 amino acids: CASTRLAGSYNEQFF. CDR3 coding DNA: TGTGCCAGCACCCGTTTAGCTGGATCCTACAATGAGCAGTTCTTC.

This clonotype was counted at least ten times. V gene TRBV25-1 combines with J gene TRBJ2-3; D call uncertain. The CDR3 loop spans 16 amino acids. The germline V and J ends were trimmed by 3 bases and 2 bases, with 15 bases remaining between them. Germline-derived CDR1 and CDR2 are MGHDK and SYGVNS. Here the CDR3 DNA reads TGTGCCAGCAGTGATCCCCAGGCCTATCCCACAGATACGCAGTATTTT. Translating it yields CASSDPQAYPTDTQYF.

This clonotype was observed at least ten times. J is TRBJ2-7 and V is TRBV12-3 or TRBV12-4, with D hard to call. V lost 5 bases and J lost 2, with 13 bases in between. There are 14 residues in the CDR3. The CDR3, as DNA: TGTGCCAGCAGTCCCCCGGAACCTACCTACGAGCAGTACTTC. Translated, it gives CASSPPEPTYEQYF.

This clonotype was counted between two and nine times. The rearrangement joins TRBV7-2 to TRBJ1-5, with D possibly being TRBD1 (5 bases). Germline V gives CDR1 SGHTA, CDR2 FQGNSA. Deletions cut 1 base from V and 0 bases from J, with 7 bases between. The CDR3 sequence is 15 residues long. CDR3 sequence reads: CASSLGQGSNQPQHF. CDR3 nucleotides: TGTGCCAGCAGCTTAGGGCAGGGTAGCAATCAGCCCCAGCATTTT.

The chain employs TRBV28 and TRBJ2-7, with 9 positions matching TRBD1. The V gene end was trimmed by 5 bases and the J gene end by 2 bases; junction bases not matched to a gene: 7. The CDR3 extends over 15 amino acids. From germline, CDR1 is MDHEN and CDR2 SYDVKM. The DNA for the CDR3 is TGTGCCAGCAGTCTCGGGACAGGGTTAACCTACGAGCAGTACGTC. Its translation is CASSLGTGLTYEQYV.

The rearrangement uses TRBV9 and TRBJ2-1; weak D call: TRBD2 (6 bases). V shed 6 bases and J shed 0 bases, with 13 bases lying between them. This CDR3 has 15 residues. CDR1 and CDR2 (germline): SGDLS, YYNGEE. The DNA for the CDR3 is TGTGCCAGCAACCCGGGCGGGATCTCCTACAATGAGCAGTTCTTC. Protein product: CASNPGGISYNEQFF.

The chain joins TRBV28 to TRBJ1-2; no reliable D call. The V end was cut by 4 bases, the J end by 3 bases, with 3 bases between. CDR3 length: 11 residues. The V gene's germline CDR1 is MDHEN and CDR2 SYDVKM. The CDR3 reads CASSSYYGYTF. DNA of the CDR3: TGTGCCAGCAGTTCCTACTATGGCTACACCTTC.

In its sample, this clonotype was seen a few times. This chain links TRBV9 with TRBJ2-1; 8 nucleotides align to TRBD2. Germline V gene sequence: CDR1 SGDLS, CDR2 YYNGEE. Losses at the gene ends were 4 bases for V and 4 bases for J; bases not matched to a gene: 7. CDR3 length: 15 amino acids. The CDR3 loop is CASSLRGGQYNEQFF. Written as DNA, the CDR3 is TGTGCCAGCAGCCTCCGGGGGGGGCAGTACAATGAGCAGTTCTTC.

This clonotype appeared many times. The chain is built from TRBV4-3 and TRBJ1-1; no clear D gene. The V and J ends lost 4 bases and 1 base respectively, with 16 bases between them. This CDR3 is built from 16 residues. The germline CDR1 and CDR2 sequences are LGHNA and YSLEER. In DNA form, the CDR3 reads TGCGCCAGCAGCCTGAGCCCAGAGGGTCGGAACACTGAAGCTTTCTTT. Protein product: CASSLSPEGRNTEAFF.

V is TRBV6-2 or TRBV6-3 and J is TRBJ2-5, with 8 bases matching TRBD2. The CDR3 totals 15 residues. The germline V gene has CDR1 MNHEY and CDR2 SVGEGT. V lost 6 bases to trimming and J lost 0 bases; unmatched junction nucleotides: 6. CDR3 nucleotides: TGTGCCAGCAGCAAAGCGGGGGCCAACCAAGAGACCCAGTACTTC. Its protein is CASSKAGANQETQYF.

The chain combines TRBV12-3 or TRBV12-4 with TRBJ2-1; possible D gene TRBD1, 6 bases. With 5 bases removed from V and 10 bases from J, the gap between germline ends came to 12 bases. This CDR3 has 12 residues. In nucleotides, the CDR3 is TGTGCCAGCAGTCCCAGGGGCCTCGAGCAGTTCTTC. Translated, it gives CASSPRGLEQFF.

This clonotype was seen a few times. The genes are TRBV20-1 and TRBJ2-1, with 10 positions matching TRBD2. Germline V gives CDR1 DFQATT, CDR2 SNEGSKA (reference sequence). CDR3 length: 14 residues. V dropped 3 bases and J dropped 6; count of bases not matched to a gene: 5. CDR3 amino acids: CSASMTSGSNEQFF. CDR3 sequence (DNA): TGCAGTGCTAGTATGACTAGCGGGTCCAATGAGCAGTTCTTC.

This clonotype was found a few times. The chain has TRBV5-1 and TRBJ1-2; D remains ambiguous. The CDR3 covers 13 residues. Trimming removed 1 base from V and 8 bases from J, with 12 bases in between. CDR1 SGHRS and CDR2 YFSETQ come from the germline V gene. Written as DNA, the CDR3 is TGCGCCAGCAGCTTGATAGCAGGAGGAGGCTACACCTTC. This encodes CASSLIAGGGYTF.

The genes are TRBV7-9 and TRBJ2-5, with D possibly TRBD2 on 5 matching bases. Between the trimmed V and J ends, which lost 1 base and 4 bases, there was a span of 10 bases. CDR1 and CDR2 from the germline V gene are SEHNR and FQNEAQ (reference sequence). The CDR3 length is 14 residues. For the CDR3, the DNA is TGTGCCAGCAGCTTAGTCCCGGCGGGAGAGACCCAGTACTTC. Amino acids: CASSLVPAGETQYF. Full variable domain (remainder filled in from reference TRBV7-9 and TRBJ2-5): DTGVSQNPRHKITKRGQNVTFRCDPISEHNRLYWYRQTLGQGPEFLTYFQNEAQLEKSRLLSDRFSAERPKGSFSTLEIQRTEQGDSAMYLCASSLVPAGETQYFGPGTRLLVL.

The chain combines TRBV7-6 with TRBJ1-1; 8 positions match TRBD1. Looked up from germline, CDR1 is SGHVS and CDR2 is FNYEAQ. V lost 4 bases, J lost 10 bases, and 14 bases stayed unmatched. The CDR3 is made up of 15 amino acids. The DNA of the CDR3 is TGTGCCAGCAGCTCCCGGACAGGGAAACTGTCCGGAGCTTTCTTT. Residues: CASSSRTGKLSGAFF.

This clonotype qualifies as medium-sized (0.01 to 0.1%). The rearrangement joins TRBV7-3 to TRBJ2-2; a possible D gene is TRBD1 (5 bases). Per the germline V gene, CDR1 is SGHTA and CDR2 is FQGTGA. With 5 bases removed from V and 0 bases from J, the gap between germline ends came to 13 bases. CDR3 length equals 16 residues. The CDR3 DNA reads TGTGCCAGCAGCCCCTTTACGACAGCGAACACCGGGGAGCTGTTTTTT. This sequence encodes CASSPFTTANTGELFF.

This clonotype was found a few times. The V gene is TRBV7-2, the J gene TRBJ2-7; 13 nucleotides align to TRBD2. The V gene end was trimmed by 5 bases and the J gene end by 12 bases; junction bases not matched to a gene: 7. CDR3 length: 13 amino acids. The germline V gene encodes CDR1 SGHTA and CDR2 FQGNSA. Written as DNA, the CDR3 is TGTGCCAGCAGCCCTACTAGCGGGGGGGCTTTGTACGTC. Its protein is CASSPTSGGALYV.

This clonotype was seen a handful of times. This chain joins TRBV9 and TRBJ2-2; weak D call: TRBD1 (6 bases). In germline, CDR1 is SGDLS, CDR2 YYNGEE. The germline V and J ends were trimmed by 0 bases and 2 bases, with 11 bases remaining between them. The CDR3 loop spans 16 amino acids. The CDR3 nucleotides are TGTGCCAGCAGCGTAGGTGGCAGGGGCAACACCGGGGAGCTGTTTTTT. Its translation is CASSVGGRGNTGELFF.

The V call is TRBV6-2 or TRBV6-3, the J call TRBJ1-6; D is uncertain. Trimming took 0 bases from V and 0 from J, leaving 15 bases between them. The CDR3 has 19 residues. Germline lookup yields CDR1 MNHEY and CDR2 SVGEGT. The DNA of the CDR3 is TGTGCCAGCAGTTACTCTGGGAGGCGGACTAGCTCCTATAATTCACCCCTCCACTTT. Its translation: CASSYSGRRTSSYNSPLHF.

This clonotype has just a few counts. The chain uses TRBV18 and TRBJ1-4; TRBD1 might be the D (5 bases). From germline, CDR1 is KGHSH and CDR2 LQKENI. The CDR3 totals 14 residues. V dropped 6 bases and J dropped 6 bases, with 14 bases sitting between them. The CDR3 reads CASSPRPGDEKLFF. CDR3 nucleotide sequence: TGTGCCAGCTCCCCTCGCCCGGGGGATGAAAAACTGTTTTTT. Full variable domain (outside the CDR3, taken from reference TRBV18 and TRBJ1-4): NAGVMQNPRHLVRRRGQEARLRCSPMKGHSHVYWYRQLPEEGLKFMVYLQKENIIDESGMPKERFSAEFPKEGPSILRIQQVVRGDSAAYFCASSPRPGDEKLFFGSGTQLSVL.

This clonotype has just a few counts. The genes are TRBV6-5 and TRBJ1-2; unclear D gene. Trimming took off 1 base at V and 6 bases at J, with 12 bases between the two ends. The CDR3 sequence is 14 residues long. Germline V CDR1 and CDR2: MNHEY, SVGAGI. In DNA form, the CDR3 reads TGTGCCAGCAGTTACTTTAACAGCATAAATGGCTACACCTTC. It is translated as CASSYFNSINGYTF.

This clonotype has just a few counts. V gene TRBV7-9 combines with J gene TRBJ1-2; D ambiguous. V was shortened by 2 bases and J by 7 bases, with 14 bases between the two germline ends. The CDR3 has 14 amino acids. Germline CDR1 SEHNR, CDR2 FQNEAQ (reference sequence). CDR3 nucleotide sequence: TGTGCCAGCAGCTTATCCGAGGGCCCACTTGGCTACACCTTC. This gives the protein CASSLSEGPLGYTF.

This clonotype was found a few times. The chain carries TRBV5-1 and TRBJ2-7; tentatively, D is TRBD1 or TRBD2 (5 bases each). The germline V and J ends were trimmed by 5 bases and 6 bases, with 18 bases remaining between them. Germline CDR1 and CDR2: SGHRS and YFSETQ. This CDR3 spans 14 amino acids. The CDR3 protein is CASSAAPGSPEQYV. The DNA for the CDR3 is TGCGCCAGCAGTGCAGCACCAGGGAGTCCCGAGCAGTACGTC.

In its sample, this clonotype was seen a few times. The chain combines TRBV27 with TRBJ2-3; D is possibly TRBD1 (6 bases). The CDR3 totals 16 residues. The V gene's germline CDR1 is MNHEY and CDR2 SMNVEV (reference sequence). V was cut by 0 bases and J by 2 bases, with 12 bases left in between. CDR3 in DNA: TGTGCCAGCAGTTTATCGGGGGCCATACCCACAGATACGCAGTATTTT. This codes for CASSLSGAIPTDTQYF.